This T cell receptor beta chain was identified in a study of blood T cell repertoires in COVID-19. In the study overall: Sites in the United States, Italy and Spain provided acute and convalescent COVID-19 samples. The analysed material was cDNA or gDNA that came from T cells, B-cell-depleted T cells, or PBMCs.

Seattle participants joined during active infection and were tracked over time. The count of this clone is one. Germline loops: CDR1 MNHEY, CDR2 SMNVEV (reference sequence). V gave up 1 base and J gave up 5 bases; unmatched junction bases: 3. The CDR3 is made up of 14 amino acids. Authors' analysis steps: Quantification of nucleated cells was approximated via reference gene primer amplification. Profiled with immunoSEQ multiplex PCR; TCRdb holds only in-frame clones, not every one. V and J calls and clone size come straight from that table; D and trimming were deduced from the DNA. Among about 120,000 clones listed, 85% to 90% were seen once.

J is TRBJ2-7 and V is TRBV27; 9 positions agree with TRBD1. Sample: peripheral blood. The receptor was isolated from a woman aged 55-75 years with COVID-19, enrolled during active disease. This CDR3 is CASSLYRGRNEQYF. CDR3 DNA: TGTGCCAGCAGTTTATACAGGGGGCGCAACGAGCAGTACTTC.